The entry that follows covers one T cell receptor (beta chain) sequence. This CDR3 is also generated by other DNA sequences in the sample. Specified time point: peripheral blood 6 weeks after treatment start. These data come from a study of PD-L1 blockade in urothelial cancer. V lost 3 bases and J lost 0, with 6 bases in between. CDR1 is SGHTA and CDR2 is FQGNSA in the germline V gene. The CDR3 has 14 residues. Profiling relied on immunoSEQ multiplex PCR, and the TCRdb table lists in-frame clones only, not all of them. Here the sample spans over 25,000 clones, 70% to 80% being singletons. This sample comprised PBMCs, obtained around atezolizumab (anti-PD-L1) treatment. This sequence joins TRBV7-2 and TRBJ1-3, with a weak D call TRBD1 (6 bases). The sequence derives from a man in his sixties or seventies with urothelial cancer. In DNA, the CDR3 is TGTGCCAGCAGCTTGACAGGCTCTGGAAACACCATATATTTT. This sequence encodes CASSLTGSGNTIYF.